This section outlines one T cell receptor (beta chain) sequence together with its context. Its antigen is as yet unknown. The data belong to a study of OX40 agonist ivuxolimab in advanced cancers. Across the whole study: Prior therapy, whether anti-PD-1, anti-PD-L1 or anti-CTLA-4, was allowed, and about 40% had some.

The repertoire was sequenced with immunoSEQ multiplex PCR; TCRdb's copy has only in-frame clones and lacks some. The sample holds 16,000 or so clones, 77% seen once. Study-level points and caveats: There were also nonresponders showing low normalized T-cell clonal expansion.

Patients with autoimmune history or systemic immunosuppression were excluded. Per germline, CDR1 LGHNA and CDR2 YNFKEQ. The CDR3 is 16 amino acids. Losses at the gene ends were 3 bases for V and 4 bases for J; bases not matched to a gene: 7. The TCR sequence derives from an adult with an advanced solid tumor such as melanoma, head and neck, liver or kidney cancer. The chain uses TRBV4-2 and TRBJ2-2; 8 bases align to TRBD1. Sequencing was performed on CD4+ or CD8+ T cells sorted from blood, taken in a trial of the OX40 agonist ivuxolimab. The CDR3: CASSQDRTGSTGELFF. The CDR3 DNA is TGTGCCAGCAGCCAGGACAGGACAGGGTCCACCGGGGAGCTGTTTTTT.